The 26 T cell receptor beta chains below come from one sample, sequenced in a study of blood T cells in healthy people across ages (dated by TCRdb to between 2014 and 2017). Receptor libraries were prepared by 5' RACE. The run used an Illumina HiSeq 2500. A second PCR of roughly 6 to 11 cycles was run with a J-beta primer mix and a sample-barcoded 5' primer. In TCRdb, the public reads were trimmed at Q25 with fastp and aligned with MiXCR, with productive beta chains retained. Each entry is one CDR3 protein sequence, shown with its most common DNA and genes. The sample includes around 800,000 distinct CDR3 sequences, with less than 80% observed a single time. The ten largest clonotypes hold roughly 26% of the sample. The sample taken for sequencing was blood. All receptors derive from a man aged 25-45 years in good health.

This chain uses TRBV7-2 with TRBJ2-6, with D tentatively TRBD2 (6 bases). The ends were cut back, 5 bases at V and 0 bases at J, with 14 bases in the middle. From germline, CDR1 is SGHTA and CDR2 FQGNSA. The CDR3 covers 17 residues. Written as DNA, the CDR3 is TGTGCCAGCAGCCCACTTGCGGGGAACTCTGGGGCCAACGTCCTGACTTTC. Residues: CASSPLAGNSGANVLTF.

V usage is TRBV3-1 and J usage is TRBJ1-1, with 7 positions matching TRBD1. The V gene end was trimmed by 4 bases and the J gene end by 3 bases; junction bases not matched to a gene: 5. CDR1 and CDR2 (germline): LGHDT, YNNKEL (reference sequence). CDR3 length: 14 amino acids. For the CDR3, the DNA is TGTGCCAGCAGCCCATCAGGGGGGCACACTGAAGCTTTCTTT. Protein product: CASSPSGGHTEAFF.

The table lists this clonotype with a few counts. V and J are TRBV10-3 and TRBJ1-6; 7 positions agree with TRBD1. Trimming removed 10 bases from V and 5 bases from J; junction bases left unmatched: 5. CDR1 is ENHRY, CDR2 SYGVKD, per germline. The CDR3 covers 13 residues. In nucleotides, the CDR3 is TGTGCCACAAAGGACAGGAATAATTCACCCCTCCACTTT. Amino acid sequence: CATKDRNNSPLHF.

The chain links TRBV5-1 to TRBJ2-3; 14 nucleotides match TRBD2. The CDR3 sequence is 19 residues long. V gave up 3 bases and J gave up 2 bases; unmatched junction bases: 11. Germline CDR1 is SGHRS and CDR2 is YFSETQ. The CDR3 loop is CASSSDPGLAGANTDTQYF. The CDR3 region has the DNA TGCGCCAGCAGCTCCGACCCGGGACTAGCGGGGGCCAACACAGATACGCAGTATTTT.

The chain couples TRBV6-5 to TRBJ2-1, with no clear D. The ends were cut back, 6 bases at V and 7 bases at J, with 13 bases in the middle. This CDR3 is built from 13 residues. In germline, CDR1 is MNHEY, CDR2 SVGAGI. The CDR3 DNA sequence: TGTGCCAGCAGGAGGATCCCTGGGAATGAGCAGTTCTTC. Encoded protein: CASRRIPGNEQFF.

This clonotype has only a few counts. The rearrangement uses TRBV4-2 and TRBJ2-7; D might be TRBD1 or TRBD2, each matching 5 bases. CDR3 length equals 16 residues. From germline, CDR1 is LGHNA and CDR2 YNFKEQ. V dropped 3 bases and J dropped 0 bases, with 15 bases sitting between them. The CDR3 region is CASSHPRDLFSYEQYF. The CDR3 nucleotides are TGTGCCAGCAGCCACCCCCGGGACCTTTTCTCCTACGAGCAGTACTTC.

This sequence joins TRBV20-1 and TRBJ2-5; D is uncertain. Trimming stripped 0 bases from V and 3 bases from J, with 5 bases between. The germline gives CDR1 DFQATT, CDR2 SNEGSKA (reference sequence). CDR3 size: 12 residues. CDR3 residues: CSARDPKETQYF. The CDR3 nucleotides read TGCAGTGCTAGAGACCCAAAAGAGACCCAGTACTTC.

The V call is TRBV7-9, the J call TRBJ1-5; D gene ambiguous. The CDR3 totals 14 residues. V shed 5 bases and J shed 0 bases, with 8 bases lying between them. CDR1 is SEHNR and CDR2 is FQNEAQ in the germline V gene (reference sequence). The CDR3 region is CASSPPDSNQPQHF. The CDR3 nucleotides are TGTGCCAGCAGCCCGCCGGATAGCAATCAGCCCCAGCATTTT.

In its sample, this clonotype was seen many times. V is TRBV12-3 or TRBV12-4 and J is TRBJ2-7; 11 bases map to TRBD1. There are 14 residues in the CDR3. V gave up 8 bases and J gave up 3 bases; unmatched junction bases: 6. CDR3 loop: CASQGQGAIYEQYF. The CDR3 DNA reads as TGTGCCAGCCAAGGACAGGGGGCTATCTACGAGCAGTACTTC.

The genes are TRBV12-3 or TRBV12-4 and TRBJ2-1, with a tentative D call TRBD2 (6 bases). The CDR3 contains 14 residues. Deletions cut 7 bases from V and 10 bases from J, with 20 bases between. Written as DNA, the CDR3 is TGTGCCAGCACCCGCTCGGCGGGGAAGGTCGAGCAGTTCTTC. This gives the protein CASTRSAGKVEQFF.

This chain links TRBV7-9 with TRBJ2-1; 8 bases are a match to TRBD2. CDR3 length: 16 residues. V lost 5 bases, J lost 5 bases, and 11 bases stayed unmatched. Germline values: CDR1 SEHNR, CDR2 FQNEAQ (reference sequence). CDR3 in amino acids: CASSTPAGGAHNEQFF. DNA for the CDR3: TGTGCCAGCAGCACTCCGGCGGGGGGCGCCCACAATGAGCAGTTCTTC.

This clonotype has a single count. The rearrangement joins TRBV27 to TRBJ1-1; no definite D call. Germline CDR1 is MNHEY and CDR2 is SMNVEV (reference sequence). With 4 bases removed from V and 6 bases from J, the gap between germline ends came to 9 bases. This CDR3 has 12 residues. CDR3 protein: CASSSNWAEAFF. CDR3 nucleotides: TGTGCCAGCAGTTCCAATTGGGCTGAAGCTTTCTTT.

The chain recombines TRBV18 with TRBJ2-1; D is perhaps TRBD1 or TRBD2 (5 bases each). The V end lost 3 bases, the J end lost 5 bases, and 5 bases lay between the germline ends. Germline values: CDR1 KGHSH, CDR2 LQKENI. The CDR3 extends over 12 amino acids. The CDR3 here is CASSPGHNEQFF. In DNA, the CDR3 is TGTGCCAGCTCACCGGGACACAATGAGCAGTTCTTC. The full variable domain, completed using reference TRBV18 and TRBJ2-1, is NAGVMQNPRHLVRRRGQEARLRCSPMKGHSHVYWYRQLPEEGLKFMVYLQKENIIDESGMPKERFSAEFPKEGPSILRIQQVVRGDSAAYFCASSPGHNEQFFGPGTRLTVL.

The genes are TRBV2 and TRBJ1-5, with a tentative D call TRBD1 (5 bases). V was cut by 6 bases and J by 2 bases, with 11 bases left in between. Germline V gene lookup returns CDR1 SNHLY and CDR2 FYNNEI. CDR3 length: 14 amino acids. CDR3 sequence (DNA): TGTGCCAGCAGAGTCCCGGGGGGCAATCAGCCCCAGCATTTT. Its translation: CASRVPGGNQPQHF.

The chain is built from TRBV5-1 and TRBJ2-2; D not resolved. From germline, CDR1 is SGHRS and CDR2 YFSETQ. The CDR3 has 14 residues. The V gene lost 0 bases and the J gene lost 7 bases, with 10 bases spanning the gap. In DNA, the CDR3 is TGCGCCAGCAGCTTGGGTGAGGATGTCGGGGAGCTGTTTTTT. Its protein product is CASSLGEDVGELFF.

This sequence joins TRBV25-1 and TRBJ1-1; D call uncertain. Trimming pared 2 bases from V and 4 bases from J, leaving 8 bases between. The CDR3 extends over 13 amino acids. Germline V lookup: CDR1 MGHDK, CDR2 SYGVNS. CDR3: CASSERLLTEAFF. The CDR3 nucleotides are TGTGCCAGCAGTGAACGGCTACTCACTGAAGCTTTCTTT.

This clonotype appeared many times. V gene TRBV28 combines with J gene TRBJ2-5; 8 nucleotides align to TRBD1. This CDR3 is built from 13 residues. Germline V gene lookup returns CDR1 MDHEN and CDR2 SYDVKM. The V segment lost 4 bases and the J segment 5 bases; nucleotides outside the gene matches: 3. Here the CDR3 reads CASSSGQGETQYF. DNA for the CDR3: TGTGCCAGCAGTTCTGGACAGGGCGAGACCCAGTACTTC.

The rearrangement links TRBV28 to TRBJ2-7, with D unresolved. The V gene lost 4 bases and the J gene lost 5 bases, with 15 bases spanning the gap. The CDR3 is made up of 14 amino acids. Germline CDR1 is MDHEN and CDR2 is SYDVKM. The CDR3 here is CASSSPLVPDEQYF. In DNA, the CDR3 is TGTGCCAGCAGTTCCCCTTTGGTCCCCGACGAGCAGTACTTC.

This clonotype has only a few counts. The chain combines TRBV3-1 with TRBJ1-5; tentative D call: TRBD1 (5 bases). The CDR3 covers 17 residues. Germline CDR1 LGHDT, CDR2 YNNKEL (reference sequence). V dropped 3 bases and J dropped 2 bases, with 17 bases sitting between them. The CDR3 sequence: CASSHQSMGGGNQPQHF. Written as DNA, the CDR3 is TGTGCCAGCAGCCATCAATCAATGGGGGGAGGCAATCAGCCCCAGCATTTT.

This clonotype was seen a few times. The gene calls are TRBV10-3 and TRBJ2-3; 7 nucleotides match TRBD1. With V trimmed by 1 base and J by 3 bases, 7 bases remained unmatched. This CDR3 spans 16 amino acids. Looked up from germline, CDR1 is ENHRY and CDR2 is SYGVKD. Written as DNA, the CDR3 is TGTGCCATCAGTGAGTTAAGGGACAGCTTTACAGATACGCAGTATTTT. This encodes CAISELRDSFTDTQYF.

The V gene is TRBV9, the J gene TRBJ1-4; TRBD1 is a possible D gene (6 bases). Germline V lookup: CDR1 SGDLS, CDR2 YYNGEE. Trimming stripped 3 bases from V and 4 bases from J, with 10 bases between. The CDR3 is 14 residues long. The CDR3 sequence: CASSERGHNEKLFF. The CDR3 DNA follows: TGTGCCAGCAGCGAGCGGGGACATAATGAAAAACTGTTTTTT.

The CDR3 sequence is CASSQDEGWARSGANVLTF. The CDR3 DNA reads as TGCGCCAGCAGCCAAGATGAGGGATGGGCGCGCTCTGGGGCCAACGTCCTGACTTTC. The chain employs TRBV4-3 and TRBJ2-6; a possible D gene is TRBD2 (5 bases). This CDR3 is 19 amino acids long. Between the trimmed V and J ends, which lost 0 bases and 0 bases, there was a span of 15 bases. The germline V gene encodes CDR1 LGHNA and CDR2 YSLEER.

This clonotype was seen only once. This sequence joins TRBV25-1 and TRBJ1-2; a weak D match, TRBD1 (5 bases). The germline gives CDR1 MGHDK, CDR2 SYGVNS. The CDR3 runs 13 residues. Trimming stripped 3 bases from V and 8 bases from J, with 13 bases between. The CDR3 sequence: CASSDRRRGGYTF. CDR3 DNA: TGTGCCAGCAGTGACAGGCGTCGGGGGGGCTACACCTTC.

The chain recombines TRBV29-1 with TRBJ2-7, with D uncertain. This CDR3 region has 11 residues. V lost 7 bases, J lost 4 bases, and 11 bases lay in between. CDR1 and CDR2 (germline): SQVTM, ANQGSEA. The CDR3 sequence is CSATTLYEQYF. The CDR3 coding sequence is TGCAGCGCTACGACTCTATACGAGCAGTACTTC.

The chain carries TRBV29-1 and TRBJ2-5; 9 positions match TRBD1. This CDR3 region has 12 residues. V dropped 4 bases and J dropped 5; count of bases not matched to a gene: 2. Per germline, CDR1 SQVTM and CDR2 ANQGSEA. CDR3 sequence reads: CSVGGQGETQYF. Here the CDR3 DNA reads TGCAGCGTTGGAGGACAGGGGGAGACCCAGTACTTC. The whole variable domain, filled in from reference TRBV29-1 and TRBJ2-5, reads SAVISQKPSRDICQRGTSLTIQCQVDSQVTMMFWYRQQPGQSLTLIATANQGSEATYESGFVIDKFPISRPNLTFSTLTVSNMSPEDSSIYLCSVGGQGETQYFGPGTRLLVL.

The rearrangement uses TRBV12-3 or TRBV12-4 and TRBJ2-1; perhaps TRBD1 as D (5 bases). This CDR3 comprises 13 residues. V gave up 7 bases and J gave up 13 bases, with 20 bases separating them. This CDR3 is CASTRERVETQFF. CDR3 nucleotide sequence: TGTGCCAGCACCAGGGAAAGGGTCGAGACCCAGTTCTTC.